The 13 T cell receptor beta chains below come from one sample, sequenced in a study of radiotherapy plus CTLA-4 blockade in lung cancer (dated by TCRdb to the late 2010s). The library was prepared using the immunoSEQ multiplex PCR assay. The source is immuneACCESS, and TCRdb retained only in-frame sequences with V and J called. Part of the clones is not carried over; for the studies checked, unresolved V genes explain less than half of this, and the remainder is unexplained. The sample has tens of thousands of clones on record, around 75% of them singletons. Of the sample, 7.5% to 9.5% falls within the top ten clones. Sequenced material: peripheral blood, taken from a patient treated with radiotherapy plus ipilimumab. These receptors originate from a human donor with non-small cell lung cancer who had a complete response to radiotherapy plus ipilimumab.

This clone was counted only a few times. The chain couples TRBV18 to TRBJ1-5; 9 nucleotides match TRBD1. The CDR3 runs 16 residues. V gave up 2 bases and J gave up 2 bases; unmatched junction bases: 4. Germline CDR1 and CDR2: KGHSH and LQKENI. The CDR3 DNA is TGTGCCAGCTCACCAACAGGGGGCGACGGCAATCAGCCCCAGCATTTT. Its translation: CASSPTGGDGNQPQHF.

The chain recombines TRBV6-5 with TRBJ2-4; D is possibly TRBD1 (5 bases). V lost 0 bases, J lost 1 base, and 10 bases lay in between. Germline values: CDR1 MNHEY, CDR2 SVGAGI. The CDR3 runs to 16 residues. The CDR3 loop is CASSYSGAGAKNIQYF. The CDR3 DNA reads TGTGCCAGCAGTTACTCAGGGGCAGGGGCCAAAAACATTCAGTACTTC.

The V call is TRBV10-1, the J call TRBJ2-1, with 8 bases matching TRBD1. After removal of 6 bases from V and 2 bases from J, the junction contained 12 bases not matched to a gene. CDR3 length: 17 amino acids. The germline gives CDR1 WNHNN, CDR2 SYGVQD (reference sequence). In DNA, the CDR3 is TGCGCCAGCAGCCCACAAAGCGGACAGGGTCCCTACAATGAGCAGTTCTTC. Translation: CASSPQSGQGPYNEQFF.

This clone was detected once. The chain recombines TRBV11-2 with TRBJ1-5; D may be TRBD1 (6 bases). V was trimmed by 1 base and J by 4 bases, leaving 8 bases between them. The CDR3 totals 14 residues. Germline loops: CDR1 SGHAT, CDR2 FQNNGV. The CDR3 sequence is CASSLAGENQPQHF. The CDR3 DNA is TGTGCCAGCAGCTTAGCAGGGGAGAATCAGCCCCAGCATTTT.

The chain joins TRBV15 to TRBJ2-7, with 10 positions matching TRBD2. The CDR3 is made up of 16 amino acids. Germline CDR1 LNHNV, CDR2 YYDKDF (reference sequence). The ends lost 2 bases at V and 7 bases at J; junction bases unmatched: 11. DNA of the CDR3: TGTGCCACCAGCAGACGGTCTAGCGGGGGTTCGGGAGAGCAGTACTTC. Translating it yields CATSRRSSGGSGEQYF.

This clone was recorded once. The CDR3 coding sequence is TGTGCCACCAACCCCGGACTAGGGGGCTATGGCTACACCTTC. Its translation: CATNPGLGGYGYTF. This rearrangement joins TRBV19 to TRBJ1-2; maybe TRBD1 (6 bases). The CDR3 spans 14 residues. V lost 10 bases to trimming and J lost 4 bases, with 19 bases between them. Germline V gives CDR1 LNHDA, CDR2 SQIVND (reference sequence).

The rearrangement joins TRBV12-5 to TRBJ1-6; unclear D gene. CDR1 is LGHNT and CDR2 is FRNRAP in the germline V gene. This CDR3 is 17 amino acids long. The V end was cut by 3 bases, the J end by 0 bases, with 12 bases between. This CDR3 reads CASGLPDGSSYNSPLHF. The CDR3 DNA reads TGTGCTAGTGGTTTACCGGACGGGAGCTCCTATAATTCACCCCTCCACTTT.

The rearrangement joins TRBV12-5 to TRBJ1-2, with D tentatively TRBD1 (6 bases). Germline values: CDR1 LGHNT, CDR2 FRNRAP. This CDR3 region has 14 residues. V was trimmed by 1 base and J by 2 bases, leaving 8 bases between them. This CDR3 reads CASGLGQGNYGYTF. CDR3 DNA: TGTGCTAGTGGTTTGGGGCAGGGGAACTATGGCTACACCTTC.

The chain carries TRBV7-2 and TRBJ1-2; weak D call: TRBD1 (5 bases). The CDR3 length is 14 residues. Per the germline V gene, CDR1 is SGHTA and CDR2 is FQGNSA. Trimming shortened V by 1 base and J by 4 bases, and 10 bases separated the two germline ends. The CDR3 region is CASSLVGAVYGYTF. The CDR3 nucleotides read TGTGCCAGCAGCTTAGTAGGGGCAGTCTATGGCTACACCTTC.

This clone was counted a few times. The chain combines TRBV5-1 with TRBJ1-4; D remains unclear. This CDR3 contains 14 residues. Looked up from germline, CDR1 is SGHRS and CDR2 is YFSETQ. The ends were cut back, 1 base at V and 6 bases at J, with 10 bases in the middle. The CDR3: CASSLLGVDEKLFF. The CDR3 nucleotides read TGCGCCAGCAGCTTGCTCGGAGTGGATGAAAAACTGTTTTTT.

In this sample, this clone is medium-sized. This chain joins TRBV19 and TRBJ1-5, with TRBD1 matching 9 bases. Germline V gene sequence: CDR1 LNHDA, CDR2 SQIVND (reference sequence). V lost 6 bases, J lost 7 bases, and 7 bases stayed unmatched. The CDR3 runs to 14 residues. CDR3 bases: TGTGCCAGTAGCCGACAGGGGGAATTACAGCCCCAGCATTTT. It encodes CASSRQGELQPQHF.

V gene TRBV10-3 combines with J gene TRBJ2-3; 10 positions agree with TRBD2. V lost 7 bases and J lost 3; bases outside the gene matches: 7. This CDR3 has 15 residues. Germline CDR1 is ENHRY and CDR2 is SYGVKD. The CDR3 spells CAITPGTSVTDTQYF. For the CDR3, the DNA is TGTGCCATCACTCCCGGGACTAGCGTAACAGATACGCAGTATTTT.

The CDR3: CSAGTMGGYTF. The CDR3 DNA is TGCAGTGCTGGGACAATGGGGGGCTACACCTTC. V and J are TRBV20-1 and TRBJ1-2; maybe TRBD1 (6 bases). CDR1 is DFQATT and CDR2 is SNEGSKA in the germline V gene (reference sequence). Trimming took off 5 bases at V and 8 bases at J, with 12 bases between the two ends. The CDR3 totals 11 residues.